Below, one T cell receptor (beta chain) is given with its context. Sequencing used immunoSEQ multiplex PCR; TCRdb keeps in-frame clones, though not all of them. The data show about 65,000 clones, 65% to 85% seen once. These data come from a study of blood T cell repertoires in COVID-19. This CDR3 is built from 18 residues. The germline CDR1 and CDR2 sequences are SEHNR and FQNEAQ (reference sequence). V was pared by 3 bases and J by 6 bases, with 15 bases of the junction left unmatched. The genes are TRBV7-9 and TRBJ2-1, with TRBD1 matching 9 bases. This sequence was found in a human donor in a cohort sampled during active COVID-19. What was sequenced was peripheral blood. The CDR3 sequence is CASSLISLRDRAVNEQFF. The CDR3 DNA is TGTGCCAGCAGCTTGATTTCCCTCCGGGACAGGGCCGTCAATGAGCAGTTCTTC.